This T cell receptor beta chain was recorded in a study of persistence of HIV-infected CD4 T cells. Across the study: Up to about 180 mL blood was drawn at multiple time points; a couple of donors had single-time leukapheresis. Study-level results: Proviral oligoclonality tracked with TCR oligoclonality within the same sorted cells. Antigen-responding cells were enriched for degenerate expanded CDR3beta sequences.

Cells were stimulated with overlapping HIV-1 Gag 15-mer peptides. Memory cells lacking CD40L and CD69 with high CD45RO were sorted. On this clone itself: Its matching antigen is unknown.

Sequencing used immunoSEQ version 4 in survey mode. Profiling relied on immunoSEQ multiplex PCR, and the TCRdb table lists in-frame clones only, not all of them. The sample records about 64,000 clones, under 80% being singletons. This CDR3 is built from 11 residues. The ends were cut back, 2 bases at V and 13 bases at J, with 12 bases in the middle. Germline V CDR1 and CDR2: DFQATT, SNEGSKA (reference sequence). Material: CD4+ T cells sorted from PBMCs after approximately 19-hour stimulation, obtained from a patient who received antiretroviral therapy. This sequence joins TRBV20-1 and TRBJ2-1, with D maybe TRBD2 (6 bases). This clonotype originated in an adult man with HIV who was CMV-seropositive. The CDR3 nucleotides read TGCAGTGCTAGAAGGGACTTACCCCAGTTCTTC. Translating gives CSARRDLPQFF.